These T cell receptor beta chains were read from a single sample in a study of T cells of healthy individuals. MiXCR, run by TCRdb on the 5' RACE reads, gives a single entry per CDR3 protein. The sample lists about 96,000 distinct CDR3 sequences; about 16% were seen once. The receptors come from a human donor in good health. Each CDR3 is given without its conserved first and last residue. The order of the fields is clone size, V gene, J gene, CDR3 protein. Size is omitted from some rows. Given values are once, few, many or a class for expanded clones.

few,TRBV28,TRBJ2-3,ASSLLAGSNTQY
NA,TRBV7-3,TRBJ1-1,ASSLRLTDRTNTEAF
NA,TRBV3-1,TRBJ1-5,ASSAQLSNQPQH
many,TRBV12-3/TRBV12-4,TRBJ1-1,ASRGTGEGTEAF
few,TRBV4-2,TRBJ2-2,ASSQEHGRTGELF
NA,TRBV11-2,TRBJ2-5,ASSLWGPETQY
NA,TRBV7-3,TRBJ2-5,ASSLTTGGTQY
NA,TRBV20-1,TRBJ1-5,SAGVNQPQH
few,TRBV10-3,TRBJ1-2,ATSTGSTNYGYT
NA,TRBV7-9,TRBJ2-7,ASSLFDYEQY
NA,TRBV6-1,TRBJ2-5,ASTRDRSQETQY
NA,TRBV11-3,TRBJ2-1,ASSLQDGYNEQF
few,TRBV4-3,TRBJ1-6,ASSQGLAGRNSPLH
few,TRBV5-6,TRBJ2-1,ASSFSPSDNEQF
NA,TRBV2,TRBJ2-6,ASSTSSGANVLT
NA,TRBV5-1,TRBJ1-2,ASSLSGNNYGYT
NA,TRBV29-1,TRBJ2-7,SVAGQGPTAYEQY
NA,TRBV7-9,TRBJ2-7,ASSPRTRIYEQY
NA,TRBV5-6,TRBJ1-2,ASSLAGRGYT
NA,TRBV20-1,TRBJ2-2,SASKTSGVGELF
NA,TRBV12-3/TRBV12-4,TRBJ2-4,ASSLPPGPLAKNIQY
few,TRBV6-4,TRBJ2-2,ASSVVEDTGELF
few,TRBV20-1,TRBJ1-4,SASLYHNEKLF
NA,TRBV7-3,TRBJ2-1,ASSSGLAGVDPNNEQF
NA,TRBV4-3,TRBJ2-7,ASSRDRRYEQY
NA,TRBV5-1,TRBJ2-3,ASLTGAGADTQY
few,TRBV4-3,TRBJ2-2,ASSQVRTGELF
few,TRBV4-3,TRBJ1-1,ASSQGYREGIWTEAF
NA,TRBV12-3/TRBV12-4,TRBJ2-1,ASLRSGTGGNEQF
many,TRBV19,TRBJ2-7,ASSSSGFHYEQY
NA,TRBV12-3/TRBV12-4,TRBJ2-1,ASSLVTSGDIQF
NA,TRBV4-3,TRBJ1-3,ASSHGSVGQGSSSGNTIY
few,TRBV7-2,TRBJ2-1,ASSFTRIEQF
few,TRBV2,TRBJ1-4,ASNPTGRNEKLF
many,TRBV7-9,TRBJ1-4,ASSTGGTIGKLF
many,TRBV29-1,TRBJ2-7,SVLKAGGWDEQY
few,TRBV5-1,TRBJ2-1,ASSQDRGEIEQF
many,TRBV19,TRBJ2-1,ASSIGTSAYNEQF
NA,TRBV4-3,TRBJ2-1,ASSQDLERNEQF
NA,TRBV6-4,TRBJ2-3,ASSEASGRGTDTQY
few,TRBV7-9,TRBJ1-1,ASSTNTEAF
NA,TRBV7-2,TRBJ2-5,ASSGGQGRKTQY
NA,TRBV21-1,TRBJ2-2,ASTETGELF
NA,TRBV4-2,TRBJ2-3,ASSQPVVTDTQY
NA,TRBV23-1,TRBJ2-1,ASPGGFTPSYNEQF
many,TRBV4-1,TRBJ2-3,ASSRLAGASDTQY
NA,TRBV4-2,TRBJ1-4,ASSQKPLGEKLF
few,TRBV7-2,TRBJ1-1,ASRGMNTEAF
many,TRBV7-2,TRBJ2-5,ASSLDLAGGHSQETQY
few,TRBV4-2,TRBJ2-2,ASSQDLDRRGGELF
NA,TRBV4-2,TRBJ1-6,ASSLGHENNSPLH
NA,TRBV6-5,TRBJ1-2,ASSSIPLTGGYGYT